This T cell receptor beta chain was observed in a study of cytomegalovirus exposure and HLA in healthy donors (dated by TCRdb to 2015 to 2018). Notes on the research overall: An earlier analysis of 587 of the donors reported roughly 300 Gb of sequence data and 117 million unique TCR beta sequences obtained from around 170 million T cells. An early release covering 550 to 650 HLA-typed donors comprised around 300 gigabases of sequencing data and roughly 85 million unique TCR sequences. Among the roughly 390 genotyped donors, more than 70% belonged to the genetic ancestry cluster associated with self-reported Caucasian donors. The study aimed to test whether cataloging public T cell receptors could reveal signatures of past pathogen exposure. The study used immunosequencing to profile the T cell repertoires of several hundred subjects and linked those repertoires to cytomegalovirus serostatus. Besides the first cohort of roughly 700 subjects, a separate validation cohort made up of about 120 different subjects was used. To predict cytomegalovirus infection status, the study combined high-throughput TCR immunosequencing, statistical association of individual TCRs with disease status, and machine learning. In a later analysis, previously published TCR beta repertoires from 600 to 850 donors were re-analyzed and high-resolution HLA genotyping was added so that TCR occurrence patterns could be studied. In the later analysis, no new phenotypic data were used to find candidate immune exposures; instead, reliance was placed on TCR beta sequences and their occurrence across donors. An earlier analysis of roughly 600 of the donors used high-throughput TCR beta sequencing to judge whether each TCR beta V gene segment behaved as functional or pseudogenic. Alongside the repertoire data, information on donor age, sex, ethnicity and CMV serostatus was compiled. Genome-wide SNP genotypes for about three fifths of the roughly 670 donors were used in a later genetic analysis, which treated that subset as a discovery cohort. Every discovery cohort repertoire had been produced on one sequencing platform. Both class I and class II loci were covered by HLA typing, at four-digit resolution. The number of typed donors differed by locus: about 629-630 for A, B, C, DRB1 and DQB1; 500 to 550 for DQA1; around 580 for DPA1; and 450 to 480 for DPB1. Roughly 5 DR-DQ haplotypes were handled as single units for association and clustering, since linkage in the cohort was strong. Among roughly 400 genotyped donors of the cohort, an average of 235,054 unique TCR beta nucleotide sequences were sequenced per donor, about a sixth of them non-productive. The study at large found these results: In an earlier analysis of about 540 of the donors, most TCR beta V segments were observed in productive rearrangements about 87% or about 30% of the time, broadly matching IMGT annotations. According to the authors, the approach could potentially be generalized to other disease states and immunological phenotypes. A further reported finding was that TCR beta sequences accurately predicted the HLA-A and HLA-B alleles for most subjects in the first cohort. V-gene and J-gene trimming of TCR beta chains was associated with a missense DCLRE1C variant in a later genetic analysis, and the association was replicated in an independent cohort. Cytomegalovirus status was reported to be diagnosed by the classifier with high specificity and sensitivity in both the original and validation cohorts. Presence/absence analyses assumed roughly uniform sequencing depth across donors, an assumption that may not hold. The cohort was sequenced for TCR beta chains only, and without alpha or paired-chain data the features that could be detected were limited. When HLA alleles, especially DR and DQ, strongly co-occurred, attributing TCR associations to individual alleles was difficult. In a later genetic analysis, fewer N-insertions in productive TCRs were reported among donors in an Asian-associated ancestry cluster than the roughly 700-donor mean. A total of about 150 TCR beta chains were listed by the study as associated with cytomegalovirus. A later analysis found that TCR association rates varied across HLA loci, with DRB1 alleles showing the most associated TCRs and HLA-C alleles the fewest. Linkage disequilibrium might explain the correlated functional status among segregating V segments, but an unknown experimental factor could not be ruled out. Some IMGT-functional V segments, including TRBV6-2 and TRBV6-3, could not be told apart with the 87-base-pair reads, so those segments were excluded. Compared with equally common non-associated chains, HLA-associated TCR beta chains in a later analysis were more clonally expanded and had lower generation probabilities. Because counts were too low, roughly 16 rarely observed V segments, including chromosome 9 orphons, were excluded from the earlier analysis of 587 of the donors. HLA typing was unavailable for some donors at each locus, so association tests used only the typed subset. At a false discovery rate of 0.05, a later analysis linked fewer than 20,000 TCR beta sequences to specific HLA alleles. CMV serostatus was the only immune exposure information available for the cohort. A few of the identified cytomegalovirus-associated TCR beta chains were confirmed in vitro to be specific for cytomegalovirus antigens. While some public TCRs were present in many individuals, most TCR sequences turned up only very rarely across donors. Several of the top co-occurrence clusters appeared to be linked to parvovirus B19, influenza, CMV and Epstein-Barr virus, according to a later analysis. In a later analysis, most CMV-associated TCR beta chains were found to appear HLA-restricted, with HLA associations seemingly driven largely by CMV exposure. A cluster of highly shared sequence variants was judged likely to represent a technical artifact of the sequencing pipeline.

With respect to this clone: Its antigen has not been determined. The record has no base qualities; no much larger clone is one base away.

To prepare the library, the immunoSEQ multiplex PCR assay was applied. For the multiplex PCR, a mixture combining 60 forward primers for TCR Vbeta segments and 13 reverse primers for TCR Jbeta segments was used. A multiplex PCR assay on genomic DNA amplified the CDR3 region of rearranged TCR beta genes. On the Illumina HiSeq System, the amplified TCR beta libraries were sequenced as 87-base-pair reads. Concerning the study's data processing: A later analysis tallied about 77 million unique TCR beta chains across the 666 repertoires, and 10 million to 11 million of those chains were shared by two or more donors. Raw reads were error-corrected and collapsed into unique sequences with a nearest-neighbor algorithm that merged closely related sequences to remove PCR and sequencing errors. V, D and J gene segments were assigned by aligning CDR3 sequences to IMGT reference sequences. For a sequence to be retained, at least a six-nucleotide match to both a V gene segment and a J gene segment was required. A rearrangement counted as productive if the CDR3 had no stop codons and remained in frame with V and J, and every other rearrangement counted as non-productive. CDR3 was defined according to IMGT convention as the region running from the second conserved V-encoded cysteine to the conserved J-encoded phenylalanine. Sequences without an unambiguous match to a single V gene segment were excluded from the earlier analysis of over 500 of the donors. An earlier analysis of several hundred of the donors classified V segments as functional when productive rearrangements were above 56.7% and as segregating when the standard deviation between donors was above 5%. A statistical classification framework was developed to diagnose cytomegalovirus status using the catalog of TCR beta chain sequences. V and J gene assignment, in a later analysis, came from comparing TCR nucleotide sequences with IMGT/GENE-DB human TR gene sequences. The TCRdist pipeline was used in a later analysis to assign CDR3 sequences and most-parsimonious VDJ recombination scenarios. A later analysis defined each TCR beta chain by its CDR3 amino acid sequence plus V-gene family, and excluded reads lacking a unique V-gene family. In a later analysis, approximately 590 highly shared, low-generation-probability nucleotide sequences were removed to address suspected cross-contamination and a sequencing artifact. A later analysis calculated a clonal expansion index for each public chain from normalized within-repertoire ranks of inferred template counts. A later analysis computed generation probabilities with a VDJ recombination model fitted to out-of-frame rearrangements, and checked the results against IGoR. In a later analysis, TCR-TCR, TCR-HLA and TCR-CMV co-occurrence was scored with hypergeometric tests, and a repertoire-size bias correction was applied to TCR pairs. In a later analysis, false discovery rates were estimated by permuting HLA or CMV assignments 20 times. In a later analysis, co-occurring TCRs were grouped using DBSCAN, with TCRdist sequence similarity added in when clustering inside HLA-allele-positive subsets. Co-occurrence clustering excluded repertoires with fewer than 30,000 or more than 120,000 public chains, plus five with anomalous nucleotide sharing. TCRdb obtained this table from immuneACCESS and retained in-frame rearrangements with V and J assigned. These tables miss some clones; where compared with another copy, unresolved V genes account for less than half of the shortfall, and the remainder is unexplained. From that table come the V and J calls and clone size; the DNA was used to work out D and trimming. The sample data list 100,000 to 150,000 clones, and 65% to 90% of these were observed just once. The ten largest clones add up to 2.1% of the sample.

The cohort was made up of roughly 670 healthy bone marrow donors. At the time of sampling, all cohort members were nominally healthy, though unrecorded immune exposures were likely present. The donor tested CMV seronegative, placing the donor among the 350 or so seronegative members of the cohort. A peripheral blood sample was collected from each donor, and TCR beta sequencing was performed on peripheral blood mononuclear cells. Genomic DNA was extracted from the blood cell samples with the Qiagen DNeasy Blood Extraction Kit. The germline V gene supplies CDR1 SGHRS and CDR2 YFSETQ. The CDR3, from cysteine to phenylalanine, totals 13 residues. This entry keeps only the CDR3 DNA: 39 bases, framed from base 1. V lost 3 bases and J lost 5 bases, and the count of bases not matched to a germline gene is 1.

Recombination connected TRBV5-1 to TRBJ2-5, with TRBD1 identical over 10 junction bases. The specimen was PBMCs. The sequence was obtained from a man aged 25-40 years in good health and CMV-seronegative. Here is the DNA: TGCGCCAGCAGCTGGGGACAGGGGGAGACCCAGTACTTC. It translates to CASSWGQGETQYF.